This TCR beta chain was captured by sequencing in a study of CD4 T cells in relation to SARS-CoV-2 and coronaviruses. Overall study context: A couple of subjects were Hispanic; patients were under 10 males and a few females. Shared crossreactive spike epitopes were mapped to their HLA restriction. General observations from the study: Samples before the pandemic and after infection were not matched within any donor.

The method was immunoSEQ multiplex PCR; TCRdb's version includes in-frame clones alone and lacks a portion of them. The data hold about 54,000 clones, with about 92% observed a single time. The junction had 3 bases not matched to a gene; V was cut back by 6 bases and J by 0 bases. CDR3 length equals 17 residues. The germline V gene has CDR1 MDHEN and CDR2 SYDVKM. About this clone itself: What it recognizes is unknown.

The chain links TRBV28 to TRBJ2-1; 15 bases are a match to TRBD2. The sequencing sample was made of naive CD4+ T cells from PBMCs. Subset noted: naive CD4+ T cells isolated by negative enrichment. The receptor's source is an adult with COVID-19. Written as DNA, the CDR3 is TGTGCCAGCAGATCGGGACTAGCGGGAGGCTCCTACAATGAGCAGTTCTTC. As protein: CASRSGLAGGSYNEQFF.